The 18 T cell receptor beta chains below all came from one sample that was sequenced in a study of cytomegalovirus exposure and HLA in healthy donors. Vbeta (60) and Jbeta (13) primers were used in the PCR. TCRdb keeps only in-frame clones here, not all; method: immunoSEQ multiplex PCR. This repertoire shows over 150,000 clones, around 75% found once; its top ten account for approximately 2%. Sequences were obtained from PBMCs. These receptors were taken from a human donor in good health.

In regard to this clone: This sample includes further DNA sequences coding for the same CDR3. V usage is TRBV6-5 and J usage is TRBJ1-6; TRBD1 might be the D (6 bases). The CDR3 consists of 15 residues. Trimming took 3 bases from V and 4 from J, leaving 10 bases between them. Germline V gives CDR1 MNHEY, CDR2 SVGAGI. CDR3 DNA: TGTGCCAGCAGTTATACAGGACAGTATAATTCACCCCTCCACTTT. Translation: CASSYTGQYNSPLHF.

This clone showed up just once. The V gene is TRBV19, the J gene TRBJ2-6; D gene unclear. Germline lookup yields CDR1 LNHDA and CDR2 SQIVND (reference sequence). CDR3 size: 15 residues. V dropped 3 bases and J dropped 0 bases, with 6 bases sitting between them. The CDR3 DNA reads TGTGCCAGTAGTATTTGGAGCTCTGGGGCCAACGTCCTGACTTTC. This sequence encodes CASSIWSSGANVLTF.

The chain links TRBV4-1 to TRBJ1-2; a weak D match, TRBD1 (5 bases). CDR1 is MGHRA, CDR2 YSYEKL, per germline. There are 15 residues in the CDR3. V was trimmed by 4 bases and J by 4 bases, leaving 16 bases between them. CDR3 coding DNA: TGCGCCAGCAGCCCGACCGTTGGGGGGGTCTATGGCTACACCTTC. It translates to CASSPTVGGVYGYTF.

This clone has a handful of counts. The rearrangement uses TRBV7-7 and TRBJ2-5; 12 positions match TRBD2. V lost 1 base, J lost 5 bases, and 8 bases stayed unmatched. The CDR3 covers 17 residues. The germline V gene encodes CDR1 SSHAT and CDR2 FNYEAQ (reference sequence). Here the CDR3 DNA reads TGTGCCAGCAGCTTAGGCGGACTAGCGGGGTATGGTGAGACCCAGTACTTC. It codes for CASSLGGLAGYGETQYF.

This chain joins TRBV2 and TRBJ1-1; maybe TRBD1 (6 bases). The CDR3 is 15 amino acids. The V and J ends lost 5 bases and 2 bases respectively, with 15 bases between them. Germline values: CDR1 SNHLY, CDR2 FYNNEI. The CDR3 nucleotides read TGTGCCAGCAGTCCAACCGGGACATTAAACACTGAAGCTTTCTTT. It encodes CASSPTGTLNTEAFF.

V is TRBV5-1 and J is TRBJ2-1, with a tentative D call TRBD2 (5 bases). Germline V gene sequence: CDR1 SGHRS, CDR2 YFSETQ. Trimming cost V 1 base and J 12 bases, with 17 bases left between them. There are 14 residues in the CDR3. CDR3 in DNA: TGCGCCAGCAGCTTGTTAGGGCGGGTTGAGGGGCAGTTCTTC. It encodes CASSLLGRVEGQFF.

In DNA form, the CDR3 reads TGCGCCAGCAGCTTGGTACTGAACTCCTACAATGAGCAGTTCTTC. As protein: CASSLVLNSYNEQFF. The V and J genes are TRBV5-1 and TRBJ2-1; no firm D call. CDR3 length: 15 residues. In germline, CDR1 is SGHRS, CDR2 YFSETQ. The V end lost 0 bases, the J end lost 0 bases, and 7 bases lay between the germline ends.

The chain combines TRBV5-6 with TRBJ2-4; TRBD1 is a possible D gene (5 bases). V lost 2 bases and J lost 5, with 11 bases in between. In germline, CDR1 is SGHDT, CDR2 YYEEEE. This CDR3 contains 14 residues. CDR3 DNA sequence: TGTGCCAGCAGCTTCCTCAGGGTGGAAAACATTCAGTACTTC. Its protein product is CASSFLRVENIQYF.

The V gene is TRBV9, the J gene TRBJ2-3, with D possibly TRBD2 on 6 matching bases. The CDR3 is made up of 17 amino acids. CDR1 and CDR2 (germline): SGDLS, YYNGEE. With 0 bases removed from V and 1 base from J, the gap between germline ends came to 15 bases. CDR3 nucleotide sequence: TGTGCCAGCAGCGTAGTATGGGCGGGGCCCCGCACAGATACGCAGTATTTT. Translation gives CASSVVWAGPRTDTQYF.

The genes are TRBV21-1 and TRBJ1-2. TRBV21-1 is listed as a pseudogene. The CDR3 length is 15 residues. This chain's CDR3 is CATPSGTHINYGYTF. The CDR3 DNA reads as TGTGCCACTCCGAGCGGGACACACATTAACTATGGCTACACCTTC.

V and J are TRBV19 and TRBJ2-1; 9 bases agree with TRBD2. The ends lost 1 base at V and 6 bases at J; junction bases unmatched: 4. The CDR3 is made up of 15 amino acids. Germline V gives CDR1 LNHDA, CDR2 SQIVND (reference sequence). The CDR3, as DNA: TGTGCCAGTAGTATAGTTAGCGGGGGAACCAATGAGCAGTTCTTC. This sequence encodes CASSIVSGGTNEQFF. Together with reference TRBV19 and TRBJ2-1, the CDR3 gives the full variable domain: DGGITQSPKYLFRKEGQNVTLSCEQNLNHDAMYWYRQDPGQGLRLIYYSQIVNDFQKGDIAEGYSVSREKKESFPLTVTSAQKNPTAFYLCASSIVSGGTNEQFFGPGTRLTVL.

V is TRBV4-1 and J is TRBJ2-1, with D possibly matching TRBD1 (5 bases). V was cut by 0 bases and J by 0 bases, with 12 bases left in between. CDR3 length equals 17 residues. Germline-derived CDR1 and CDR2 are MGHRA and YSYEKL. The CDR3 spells CASSQDQGTSSYNEQFF. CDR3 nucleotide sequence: TGCGCCAGCAGCCAAGATCAGGGAACAAGCTCCTACAATGAGCAGTTCTTC.

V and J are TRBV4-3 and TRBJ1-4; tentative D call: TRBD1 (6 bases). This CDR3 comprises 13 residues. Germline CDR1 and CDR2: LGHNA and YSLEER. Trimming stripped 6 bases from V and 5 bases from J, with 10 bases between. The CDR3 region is CASRQGLNEKLFF. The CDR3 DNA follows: TGCGCCAGCAGACAGGGTCTGAATGAAAAACTGTTTTTT.

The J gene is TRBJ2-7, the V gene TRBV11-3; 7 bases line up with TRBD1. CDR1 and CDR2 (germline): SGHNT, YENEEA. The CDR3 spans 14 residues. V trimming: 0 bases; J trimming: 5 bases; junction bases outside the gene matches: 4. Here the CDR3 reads CASSLETGSNEQYF. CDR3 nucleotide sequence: TGTGCCAGCAGCTTAGAGACAGGGAGCAACGAGCAGTACTTC.

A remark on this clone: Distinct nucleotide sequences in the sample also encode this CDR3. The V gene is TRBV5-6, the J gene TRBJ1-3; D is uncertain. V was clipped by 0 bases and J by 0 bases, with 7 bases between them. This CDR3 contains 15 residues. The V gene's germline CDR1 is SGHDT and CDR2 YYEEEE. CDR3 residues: CASSLGLHSGNTIYF. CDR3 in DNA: TGTGCCAGCAGCTTGGGCTTACACTCTGGAAACACCATATATTTT.

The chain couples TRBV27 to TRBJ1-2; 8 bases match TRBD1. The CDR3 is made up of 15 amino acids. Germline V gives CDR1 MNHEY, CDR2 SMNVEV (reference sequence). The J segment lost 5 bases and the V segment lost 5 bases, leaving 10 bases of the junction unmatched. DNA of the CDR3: TGTGCCAGCAGTACCTCAGGGGGCGCCCCTTATGGCTACACCTTC. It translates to CASSTSGGAPYGYTF.

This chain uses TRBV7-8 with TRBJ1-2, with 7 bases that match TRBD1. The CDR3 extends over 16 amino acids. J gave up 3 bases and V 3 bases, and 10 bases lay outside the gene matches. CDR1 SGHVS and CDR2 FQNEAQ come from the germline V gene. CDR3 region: CASSFPLDRADYGYTF. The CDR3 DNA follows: TGTGCCAGCAGCTTCCCGCTTGACAGGGCGGACTATGGCTACACCTTC. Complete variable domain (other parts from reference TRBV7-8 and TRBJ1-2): GAGVSQSPRYKVAKRGQDVALRCDPISGHVSLFWYQQALGQGPEFLTYFQNEAQLDKSGLPSDRFFAERPEGSVSTLKIQRTQQEDSAVYLCASSFPLDRADYGYTFGSGTRLTVV.

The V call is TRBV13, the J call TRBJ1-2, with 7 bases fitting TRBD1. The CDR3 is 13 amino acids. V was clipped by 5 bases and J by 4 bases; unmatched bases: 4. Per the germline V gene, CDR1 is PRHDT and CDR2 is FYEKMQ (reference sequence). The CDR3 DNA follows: TGTGCCAGCAGCCCGGGACAGATCTATGGCTACACCTTC. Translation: CASSPGQIYGYTF.